Following are 4 T cell receptor beta chains from one sample sequenced in a study of early T cells in non-severe SARS-CoV-2 infection. A single record per CDR3 protein comes from TCRdb applying MiXCR to the 5' RACE reads. The table records tens of thousands of distinct CDR3 sequences, roughly 18% of them present only once. The material was whole blood, obtained at baseline. These receptors all stem from an adult who was a healthcare worker with PCR-confirmed SARS-CoV-2 infection or an uninfected control (not recorded which).

In its sample, this clonotype was seen a few times. This chain joins TRBV10-2 and TRBJ1-5; D is perhaps TRBD1 (5 bases). The CDR3 length is 13 residues. Germline-derived CDR1 and CDR2 are WSHSY and SAAADI. V shed 8 bases and J shed 7 bases, with 15 bases lying between them. DNA for the CDR3: TGCGCCAGCGGTTTGCGTGGGGACCAGCCCCAGCATTTT. This encodes CASGLRGDQPQHF.

This clonotype was counted a few times. The chain has TRBV7-2 and TRBJ2-3; D may be TRBD1 (6 bases). Germline values: CDR1 SGHTA, CDR2 FQGNSA. Trimming pared 6 bases from V and 2 bases from J, leaving 15 bases between. The CDR3 has 15 amino acids. The CDR3 region is CASSSDRPHTDTQYF. The CDR3 DNA sequence: TGTGCCAGCAGTAGCGACAGGCCCCACACAGATACGCAGTATTTT.

The chain employs TRBV20-1 and TRBJ2-3, with D perhaps given as TRBD1 or TRBD2 (6 bases each). CDR3 length: 12 residues. V was cut by 2 bases and J by 8 bases, with 11 bases left in between. Germline-derived CDR1 and CDR2 are DFQATT and SNEGSKA (reference sequence). CDR3 in amino acids: CSARTGAATQYF. CDR3 sequence (DNA): TGCAGTGCTAGAACGGGGGCCGCTACGCAGTATTTT.

This clonotype has just a few counts. The gene calls are TRBV6-1 and TRBJ2-7; no clear D gene. This CDR3 has 14 residues. The V gene's germline CDR1 is MNHNS and CDR2 SASEGT. V lost 3 bases to trimming and J lost 2 bases, with 11 bases between them. CDR3 DNA sequence: TGTGCCAGCAGTGATGTGGGTTATACCTACGAGCAGTACTTC. Residues: CASSDVGYTYEQYF.